Presented here are 5 T cell receptor beta chains from one specimen sequenced in a study of PD-L1 blockade in urothelial cancer. Here immunoSEQ multiplex PCR was the method, and the copy in TCRdb shows in-frame clones only, minus some. The sample lists fewer than 85,000 clones, about nine tenths seen once, with 10% to 12% in the top ten. Specified time point: peripheral blood 6 weeks after treatment start. Sequenced material: PBMCs, taken around atezolizumab (anti-PD-L1) treatment. These receptors were collected from a man between 60 and 70 years old with urothelial cancer.

The J gene is TRBJ2-2, the V gene TRBV11-2; unclear D gene. The V and J ends lost 2 bases and 6 bases respectively, with 13 bases between them. There are 15 residues in the CDR3. From germline, CDR1 is SGHAT and CDR2 FQNNGV. CDR3 region: CASSLWAGRAGELFF. The CDR3 nucleotides are TGTGCCAGCAGCTTATGGGCAGGCCGAGCCGGGGAGCTGTTTTTT.

The CDR3 sequence: CASSQGGGNEKLFF. CDR3 nucleotides: TGTGCCAGCAGCCAAGGGGGGGGGAATGAAAAACTGTTTTTT. The rearrangement joins TRBV9 to TRBJ1-4, with TRBD1 as a possible D gene (6 bases). Germline V lookup: CDR1 SGDLS, CDR2 YYNGEE. Trimming stripped 4 bases from V and 5 bases from J, with 12 bases between. This CDR3 is built from 14 residues.

This rearrangement joins TRBV6-5 to TRBJ2-2; D may be TRBD1 (5 bases). With 2 bases removed from V and 4 bases from J, the gap between germline ends came to 11 bases. Germline V CDR1 and CDR2: MNHEY, SVGAGI. This CDR3 comprises 15 residues. CDR3 protein: CASSYEPGFTGELFF. CDR3 DNA sequence: TGTGCCAGCAGTTACGAGCCAGGGTTCACCGGGGAGCTGTTTTTT.

This chain uses TRBV4-1 with TRBJ2-7, with 7 bases identical to TRBD2. This CDR3 has 16 residues. V lost 2 bases to trimming and J lost 6 bases; unmatched junction nucleotides: 13. The germline V gene has CDR1 MGHRA and CDR2 YSYEKL. In DNA form, the CDR3 reads TGCGCCAGCAGCCAAACCTTAGTGGGAGGGCCGGGCGAGCAGTACTTC. Protein: CASSQTLVGGPGEQYF.

This clone has a handful of counts. The chain uses TRBV10-1 and TRBJ2-2; no firm D call. The CDR3 runs 12 residues. The ends were cut back, 6 bases at V and 6 bases at J, with 8 bases in the middle. Germline lookup yields CDR1 WNHNN and CDR2 SYGVQD (reference sequence). The CDR3 protein is CASRSSAGELFF. CDR3 nucleotides: TGCGCCAGCAGATCCTCAGCCGGGGAGCTGTTTTTT.